This entry is about one T cell receptor (beta chain). V was trimmed by 1 base and J by 0 bases, leaving 19 bases between them. CDR3 length: 18 amino acids. In the authors' methods: Reference gene primers were amplified, and this amplification served to estimate nucleated cell counts. Produced via immunoSEQ multiplex PCR; TCRdb's table is partial and in-frame only. D and trimming were read from the DNA, whereas the V and J calls and clone size are those reported in that table. The sample contains more than 95,000 clones, roughly four fifths of which appear only once. This sample was included in a study of blood T cell repertoires in COVID-19. As for the study in general: Acute and convalescent COVID-19 specimens originated in the United States, Italy and Spain. Sources were T cells, B-cell-depleted T cells, or PBMCs; the material itself was cDNA or gDNA.

This clonotype was sampled from a man aged 55 to 70 with acute or convalescent COVID-19. The sample consisted of peripheral blood. This chain links TRBV23-1 with TRBJ2-7; TRBD1 might be the D (6 bases). TRBV23-1 is known as an ORF, though its function is uncertain. This CDR3 is CASSQLREPGHLSYEQYF. The CDR3 bases are TGCGCCAGCAGTCAATTGAGGGAACCGGGACACCTCTCCTACGAGCAGTACTTC.